The 17 T cell receptor beta chains below all came from one sample that was sequenced in a study of type 1 and type 2 diabetes patients. Genomic DNA was the PCR template. The TCR beta CDR3 region was amplified using 30 forward and 13 reverse primers. A single record per CDR3 protein comes from TCRdb applying MiXCR to the multiplex PCR reads. This sample has 280,000 or so distinct CDR3 sequences, with 40% to 50% found just once. Sequenced: peripheral blood mononuclear cells (PBMCs). Receptors originate from a man aged 18 to 29 with type 2 diabetes.

The chain uses TRBV6-1 and TRBJ1-6; D is undetermined. V was cut by 2 bases and J by 4 bases, with 6 bases left in between. The germline V gene encodes CDR1 MNHNS and CDR2 SASEGT. The CDR3 is 14 amino acids. The CDR3 sequence: CASSEFGYNSPLHF. CDR3 DNA sequence: TGTGCCAGCAGTGAATTTGGTTATAATTCACCCCTCCACTTT.

This chain connects TRBV4-1 to TRBJ2-1; possible D gene TRBD1, 5 bases. The CDR3 sequence is 13 residues long. Germline-derived CDR1 and CDR2 are MGHRA and YSYEKL. The V end lost 6 bases, the J end lost 8 bases, and 14 bases lay between the germline ends. The CDR3 bases are TGCGCCAGCAGTCTGGAACAGGCCTATGAGCAGTTCTTC. Its translation is CASSLEQAYEQFF.

The rearrangement uses TRBV4-1 and TRBJ2-1; D assignment may be TRBD1 or TRBD2 (5 bases each). CDR1 MGHRA and CDR2 YSYEKL come from the germline V gene. CDR3 length: 15 amino acids. V was cut by 5 bases and J by 6 bases, with 17 bases left in between. As DNA, the CDR3 is TGCGCCAGCAGCTTACAACTCCGGGACGTCAATGAGCAGTTCTTC. Translating it yields CASSLQLRDVNEQFF.

The chain has TRBV12-5 and TRBJ1-5; D ambiguous. Germline loops: CDR1 LGHNT, CDR2 FRNRAP. This CDR3 contains 13 residues. CDR3 region: CALRAVGNQPQHF. The CDR3 DNA reads as TGTGCCCTCCGGGCAGTGGGCAATCAGCCCCAGCATTTT.

This clonotype appeared a few times. This chain joins TRBV19 and TRBJ2-5; perhaps TRBD1 as D (5 bases). Germline values: CDR1 LNHDA, CDR2 SQIVND (reference sequence). This CDR3 has 12 amino acids. The germline V and J ends were trimmed by 5 bases and 5 bases, with 9 bases remaining between them. The CDR3 bases are TGTGCCAGTAGTGCGCCAGGGGAGACCCAGTACTTC. It is translated as CASSAPGETQYF.

The chain uses TRBV7-3 and TRBJ1-2; D call uncertain. Germline CDR1 reads SGHTA; CDR2 reads FQGTGA. This CDR3 has 13 residues. V was pared by 2 bases and J by 4 bases, with 8 bases between. CDR3 coding DNA: TGTGCCAGCAGCTTAGGAGGAGTCTATGGCTACACCTTC. Translated, it gives CASSLGGVYGYTF.

This clonotype was observed a few times. V and J are TRBV29-1 and TRBJ1-4; TRBD1 matches 9 bases. After removal of 6 bases from V and 5 bases from J, the junction contained 4 bases not matched to a gene. Germline CDR1 and CDR2: SQVTM and ANQGSEA. CDR3 size: 13 residues. Written as DNA, the CDR3 is TGCAGCGTCGCCGGGACAGGGAATGAAAAACTGTTTTTT. Its translation is CSVAGTGNEKLFF.

The chain joins TRBV12-5 to TRBJ2-5, with D unresolved. Trimming took off 2 bases at V and 5 bases at J, with 9 bases between the two ends. Germline loops: CDR1 LGHNT, CDR2 FRNRAP. CDR3 size: 13 residues. This chain's CDR3 is CASGLPPLETQYF. CDR3 in DNA: TGTGCTAGTGGTTTGCCTCCGCTGGAGACCCAGTACTTC.

The chain carries TRBV19 and TRBJ2-2; D is undetermined. Germline values: CDR1 LNHDA, CDR2 SQIVND (reference sequence). Trimming pared 4 bases from V and 4 bases from J, leaving 16 bases between. This CDR3 has 16 residues. CDR3 coding DNA: TGTGCCAGTAGTAGTATTGACGGTGGCGGCACCGGGGAGCTGTTTTTT. Residues: CASSSIDGGGTGELFF. The full variable domain, in which reference TRBV19 and TRBJ2-2 provide the parts outside the CDR3, is DGGITQSPKYLFRKEGQNVTLSCEQNLNHDAMYWYRQDPGQGLRLIYYSQIVNDFQKGDIAEGYSVSREKKESFPLTVTSAQKNPTAFYLCASSSIDGGGTGELFFGEGSRLTVL.

This clonotype has ten or more counts. One end of the junction is discordant with germline, which a read error may explain. The rearrangement uses TRBV10-2 and TRBJ1-6; D gene ambiguous. The CDR3 runs to 13 residues. Germline CDR1 and CDR2: WSHSY and SAAADI. CDR3 sequence reads: CASQPSYNSPLHF. CDR3 bases: TGCGCCAGCCAACCTTCCTACAATTCACCCCTCCACTTT.

CDR3 protein: CATSVGGDYEQYF. CDR3 in DNA: TGTGCCACCAGTGTCGGGGGGGACTACGAGCAGTACTTC. This chain links TRBV24-1 with TRBJ2-7; TRBD2 aligns across 8 bases. The length of the CDR3 is 13 residues. V gave up 5 bases and J gave up 3 bases; unmatched junction bases: 2. Germline V gene sequence: CDR1 KGHDR, CDR2 SFDVKD.

The chain employs TRBV7-9 and TRBJ1-1, with D hard to call. Between the trimmed V and J ends, which lost 5 bases and 0 bases, there was a span of 19 bases. Germline V gives CDR1 SEHNR, CDR2 FQNEAQ (reference sequence). The CDR3 is 17 residues long. CDR3 in amino acids: CASSPRGSLPMNTEAFF. The CDR3 DNA reads as TGTGCCAGCAGCCCCCGAGGGAGCCTTCCGATGAACACTGAAGCTTTCTTT.

The chain recombines TRBV7-2 with TRBJ2-3, with D perhaps matching TRBD1 (5 bases). The germline CDR1 and CDR2 sequences are SGHTA and FQGNSA. Trimming took off 4 bases at V and 2 bases at J, with 13 bases between the two ends. The CDR3 is 15 residues long. CDR3 in amino acids: CASSSPGIDTDTQYF. As DNA, the CDR3 is TGTGCCAGCAGCTCACCAGGGATCGACACAGATACGCAGTATTTT.

This clonotype was seen more than once but under ten times. The chain carries TRBV28 and TRBJ1-2; TRBD1 matches 7 bases. J gave up 2 bases and V 7 bases, and 4 bases lay outside the gene matches. Germline assignment: CDR1 MDHEN and CDR2 SYDVKM. CDR3 length equals 13 residues. This CDR3 is CASNAGGNYGYTF. The CDR3 DNA follows: TGTGCCAGCAACGCAGGGGGGAACTATGGCTACACCTTC.

Concerning this clonotype: This clone may be a read error of a much larger clone one base away. This chain uses TRBV12-3 or TRBV12-4 with TRBJ2-7, with a weak D call TRBD2 (6 bases). The J call is doubtful: the DNA matches TRBJ2-1 better. The CDR3 is 14 amino acids. The CDR3 region has the DNA TGTGCCAGCAGTGATGGGGGAGGAGGCTACGAGCAGTTCTTC. As protein: CASSDGGGGYEQFF.

The chain carries TRBV24-1 and TRBJ1-5, with D possibly being TRBD1 (6 bases). Per germline, CDR1 KGHDR and CDR2 SFDVKD. CDR3 size: 15 residues. The V end lost 2 bases, the J end lost 1 base, and 8 bases lay between the germline ends. This chain's CDR3 is CATSDSGQSNQPQHF. CDR3 DNA: TGTGCCACCAGTGATTCCGGACAGAGCAATCAGCCCCAGCATTTT.

As to this clonotype: This may arise from a read error, as a much more abundant clone is one base away. The chain employs TRBV2 and TRBJ1-1, with D maybe TRBD1 (6 bases). This CDR3 has 13 residues. The germline V gene encodes CDR1 SNHLY and CDR2 FYNNEI. CDR3 bases: TGTGCCAGCAGTATACAGGGTAACACTGAAGCTTCCTTT. The encoded protein is CASSIQGNTEASF. The full variable domain, rest sourced from reference TRBV2 and TRBJ1-1, is EPEVTQTPSHQVTQMGQEVILRCVPISNHLYFYWYRQILGQKVEFLVSFYNNEISEKSEIFDDQFSVERPDGSNFTLKIRSTKLEDSAMYFCASSIQGNTEASFGQGTRLTVV.